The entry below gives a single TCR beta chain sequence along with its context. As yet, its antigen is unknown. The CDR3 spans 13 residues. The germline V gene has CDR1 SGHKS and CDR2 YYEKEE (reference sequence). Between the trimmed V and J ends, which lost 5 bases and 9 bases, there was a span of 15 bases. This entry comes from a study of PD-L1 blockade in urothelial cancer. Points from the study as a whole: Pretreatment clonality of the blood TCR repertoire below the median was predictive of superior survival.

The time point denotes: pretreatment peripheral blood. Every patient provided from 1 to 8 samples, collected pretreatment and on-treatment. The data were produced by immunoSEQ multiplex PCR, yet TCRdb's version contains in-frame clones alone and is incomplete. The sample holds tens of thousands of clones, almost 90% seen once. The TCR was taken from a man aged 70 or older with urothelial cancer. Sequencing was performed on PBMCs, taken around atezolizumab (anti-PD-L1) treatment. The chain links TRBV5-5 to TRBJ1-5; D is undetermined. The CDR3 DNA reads TGTGCCAGCAGAGAAGGCGGCCCTGGGCCCCAGCATTTT. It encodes CASREGGPGPQHF.